This is a list of T cell receptor beta chains from one sample in a study of cytomegalovirus exposure and HLA in healthy donors. Repertoires were generated with immunoSEQ multiplex PCR, while TCRdb's copy carries only in-frame clones and drops some. The table records approximately 72,000 clones, around 79% of them present only once. Sequencing was carried out using PBMCs. The receptors come from a male donor in good health and CMV-seropositive. The CDR3 runs from the conserved cysteine through the conserved F or W. Each record gives: V gene, CDR3 length, clone size, D gene, J gene, CDR3 protein, CDR3 DNA. The D gene is left open where the match is weak. Size values are once, few and many counts, or a class for expanded clones, and some rows have none.

>TRBV7-9|15|-|-|TRBJ1-4
CASTTSGGSVEKLFF
TGTGCCAGCACCACGTCGGGGGGTTCGGTTGAAAAACTGTTTTTT
>TRBV25-1|15|few|TRBD2|TRBJ2-2
CASSSTSGSSGELFF
TGTGCCAGCAGTTCGACTAGCGGGAGTTCCGGGGAGCTGTTTTTT
>TRBV6-5|14|-|-|TRBJ2-7
CASSYFQGPYEQYF
TGTGCCAGCAGTTACTTCCAGGGCCCCTACGAGCAGTACTTC
>TRBV9|15|-|-|TRBJ1-4
CASSGRGGRNEKLFF
TGTGCCAGCAGCGGACGCGGCGGGCGGAATGAAAAACTGTTTTTT
>TRBV10-3|17|-|-|TRBJ1-3
CAISAGGGRISGNTIYF
TGTGCCATCAGTGCCGGGGGGGGACGGATCTCTGGAAACACCATATATTTT
>TRBV9|14|-|-|TRBJ2-3
CASSVELHTDTQYF
TGTGCCAGCAGCGTAGAACTCCACACAGATACGCAGTATTTT
>TRBV28|14|-|-|TRBJ2-3
CASSLVPGTDTQYF
TGTGCCAGCAGTTTGGTTCCAGGCACAGATACGCAGTATTTT
>TRBV7-2|12|-|-|TRBJ1-5
CASSSPNQPQHF
TGTGCCAGCAGCTCCCCGAATCAGCCCCAGCATTTT
>TRBV28|16|-|TRBD1|TRBJ2-1
CASSSSGGSSYNEQFF
TGTGCCAGCAGTTCCTCAGGGGGCAGCTCCTACAATGAGCAGTTCTTC
>TRBV9|19|-|TRBD2|TRBJ2-3
CASSVGITSGRPSTDTQYF
TGTGCCAGCAGCGTAGGGATAACTAGCGGGCGGCCTAGCACAGATACGCAGTATTTT
>TRBV28|14|-|-|TRBJ1-3
CASSSDGQLNTIYF
TGTGCCAGCAGTTCCGACGGACAACTAAACACCATATATTTT
>TRBV27|13|-|-|TRBJ2-7
CASSFRVQHEQYF
TGTGCCAGCAGTTTCAGGGTCCAACACGAGCAGTACTTC
>TRBV4-3|17|-|-|TRBJ2-5
CASSQERMEGGWETQYF
TGCGCCAGCAGCCAAGAACGGATGGAGGGTGGTTGGGAGACCCAGTACTTC
>TRBV6-5|15|-|TRBD1|TRBJ2-7
CASRLRTGNNYEQYF
TGTGCCAGCAGACTCAGGACAGGGAATAACTACGAGCAGTACTTC
>TRBV28|11|-|-|TRBJ2-2
CASKLTGELFF
TGTGCCAGCAAACTCACCGGGGAGCTGTTTTTT
>TRBV10-3|18|-|TRBD2|TRBJ2-1
CAIRERGRAERTYNEQFF
TGTGCCATCAGAGAGCGCGGGAGGGCTGAGAGGACCTACAATGAGCAGTTCTTC
>TRBV4-3|16|-|-|TRBJ1-3
CASSQDARDSGNTIYF
TGCGCCAGCAGCCAAGATGCGCGGGACTCTGGAAACACCATATATTTT
>TRBV7-9|15|-|-|TRBJ2-2
CASTLWGGRAGELFF
TGTGCCAGCACCCTGTGGGGGGGCCGAGCCGGGGAGCTGTTTTTT
>TRBV11-2|16|once|TRBD2|TRBJ2-3
CASSLIAGRDTDTQYF
TGTGCCAGCAGCTTAATAGCGGGAAGGGACACAGATACGCAGTATTTT
>TRBV13|16|-|-|TRBJ1-6
CASSSGGSSYNSPLHF
TGTGCCAGCAGCTCCGGCGGGAGCTCCTATAATTCACCCCTCCACTTT
>TRBV14|15|once|TRBD2|TRBJ2-1
CASTPAGGSYNEQFF
TGTGCCAGCACCCCAGCGGGAGGCTCCTACAATGAGCAGTTCTTC
>TRBV27|15|-|-|TRBJ2-7
CAGSSERVIPYEQYF
TGTGCCGGCAGTTCCGAGCGGGTTATACCCTACGAGCAGTACTTC
>TRBV19|14|-|TRBD1|TRBJ2-2
CASSMGQYTGELFF
TGTGCCAGTAGTATGGGACAGTACACCGGGGAGCTGTTTTTT
>TRBV28|14|-|-|TRBJ1-2
CASTEGNLRCGYTF
TGTGCCAGCACGGAGGGAAACCTTCGGTGTGGCTACACCTTC
>TRBV4-3|13|-|-|TRBJ2-7
CASSSLRGDEQYF
TGCGCCAGCAGCTCTCTCCGCGGGGACGAGCAGTACTTC
>TRBV5-1|17|-|-|TRBJ2-4
CASSRTIAGGGSNIQYF
TGCGCCAGCAGCAGGACTATAGCTGGGGGGGGCTCAAACATTCAGTACTTC
>TRBV28|13|-|-|TRBJ2-3
CATDGETTDTQYF
TGTGCCACGGACGGGGAAACCACAGATACGCAGTATTTT